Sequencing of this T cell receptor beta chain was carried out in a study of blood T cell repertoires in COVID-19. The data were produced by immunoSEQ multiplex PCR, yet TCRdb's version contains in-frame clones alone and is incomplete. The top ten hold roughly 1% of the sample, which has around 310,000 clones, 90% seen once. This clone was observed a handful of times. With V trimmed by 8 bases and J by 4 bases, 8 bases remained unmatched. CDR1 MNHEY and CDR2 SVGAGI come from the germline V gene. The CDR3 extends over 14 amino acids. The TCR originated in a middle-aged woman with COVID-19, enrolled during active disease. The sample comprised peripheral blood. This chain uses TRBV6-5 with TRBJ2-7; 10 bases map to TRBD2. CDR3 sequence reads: CASGVLAGVYEQYF. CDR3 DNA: TGTGCCAGCGGGGTCCTAGCGGGAGTTTACGAGCAGTACTTC.